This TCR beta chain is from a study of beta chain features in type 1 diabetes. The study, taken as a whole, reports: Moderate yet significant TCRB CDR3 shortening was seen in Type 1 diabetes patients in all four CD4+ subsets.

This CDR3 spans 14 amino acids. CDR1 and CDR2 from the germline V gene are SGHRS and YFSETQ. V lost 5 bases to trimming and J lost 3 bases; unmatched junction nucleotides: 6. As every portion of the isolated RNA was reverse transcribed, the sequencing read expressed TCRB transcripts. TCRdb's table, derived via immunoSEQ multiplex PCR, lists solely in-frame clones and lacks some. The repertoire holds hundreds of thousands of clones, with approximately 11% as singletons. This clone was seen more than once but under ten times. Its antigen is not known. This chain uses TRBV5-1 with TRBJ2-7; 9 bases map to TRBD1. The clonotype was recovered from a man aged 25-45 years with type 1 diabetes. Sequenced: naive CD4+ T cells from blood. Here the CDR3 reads CASSHGQGNYEQYF. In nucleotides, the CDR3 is TGCGCCAGCAGTCATGGACAGGGGAACTACGAGCAGTACTTC.